Listed below are T cell receptor beta chains from one sample, sequenced in a study of response to subunit inactivated influenza vaccine. Each CDR3 protein gets one entry after TCRdb re-called the RT-PCR reads with MiXCR. The top ten hold around 9.6% of the sample, which has more than 700,000 distinct CDR3 sequences, approximately 21% seen once. The specimen was PBMCs from blood, collected approximately 5 days after vaccination. The receptor source for this set is a man aged 50 to 60 who received an inactivated influenza vaccine. Each CDR3 is given with its conserved first and last residue. D genes are given only for firm matches. Rows give clone size only sometimes, using once, few, many, or a class for an expanded clone.

>NA|TRBV5-5|TRBJ2-1|NA
CAMSPGLPEEQFF
TGTGCCATGAGCCCCGGACTCCCAGAAGAGCAGTTCTTC
>NA|TRBV12-3/TRBV12-4|TRBJ1-1|NA
CASSPGQFRTEAFF
TGTGCCAGCAGTCCCGGACAGTTCCGTACTGAAGCTTTCTTT
>TRBD2|TRBV5-1|TRBJ2-5|few
CASSLGTSGKGETQYF
TGCGCCAGCAGCCTCGGGACTAGCGGTAAGGGAGAGACCCAGTACTTC
>TRBD1|TRBV20-1|TRBJ1-1|few
CSAGETGANTEAFF
TGCAGTGCTGGGGAGACAGGGGCTAACACTGAAGCTTTCTTT
>NA|TRBV6-2/TRBV6-3|TRBJ2-1|few
CASSYSGTYNEQFF
TGTGCCAGCAGTTACAGTGGGACTTACAATGAGCAGTTCTTC
>TRBD2|TRBV7-9|TRBJ2-1|NA
CASSGGASYNEQFF
TGTGCCAGCTCGGGGGGGGCGTCCTACAATGAGCAGTTCTTC
>NA|TRBV4-2|TRBJ2-1|many
CASSQGALNYNEQFF
TGTGCCAGCAGCCAAGGCGCTTTAAACTACAATGAGCAGTTCTTC
>TRBD2|TRBV3-1|TRBJ2-7|once
CASSQGRLAGGYEQYF
TGTGCCAGCAGCCAAGGCCGACTAGCGGGAGGCTACGAGCAGTACTTC
>NA|TRBV9|TRBJ2-2|once
CASSSGRGPGELFF
TGTGCCAGCAGCTCGGGTAGGGGTCCCGGGGAGCTGTTTTTT
>NA|TRBV4-3|TRBJ2-1|NA
CASSQDPGTSYNEQFF
TGCGCCAGCAGCCAAGATCCCGGGACATCCTACAATGAGCAGTTCTTC
>TRBD1|TRBV20-1|TRBJ1-5|many
CSASGQGISNQPQHF
TGCAGTGCCTCCGGACAGGGCATAAGCAATCAGCCCCAGCATTTT
>TRBD2|TRBV7-9|TRBJ2-3|few
CASSLALGLADTQYF
TGTGCCAGCAGCTTAGCGTTGGGACTAGCAGATACGCAGTATTTT
>TRBD1|TRBV20-1|TRBJ1-2|few
CSARVTGVFGYTF
TGCAGTGCTAGAGTCACAGGGGTTTTTGGCTACACCTTC
>TRBD2|TRBV27|TRBJ2-3|NA
CASNSQKREASTDTQYF
TGTGCCAGCAATTCCCAGAAGCGGGAGGCGAGCACAGATACGCAGTATTTT
>NA|TRBV10-3|TRBJ2-3|few
CAISLVGTDTQYF
TGTGCCATCAGTCTAGTTGGCACAGATACGCAGTATTTT
>NA|TRBV7-2|TRBJ2-7|NA
CASSVTDSYEKYF
TGTGCCAGCAGCGTCACAGATTCCTACGAGAAGTACTTC
>NA|TRBV7-2|TRBJ1-6|few
CASSLTWDSSYNSPLHF
TGTGCCAGCAGCTTAACATGGGATTCCTCCTATAATTCACCCCTCCACTTT
>TRBD1|TRBV9|TRBJ2-7|NA
CASSPAGDRGRNEQYF
TGTGCCAGCAGCCCCGCAGGGGACAGGGGAAGAAACGAGCAGTACTTC
>NA|TRBV20-1|TRBJ1-5|few
CSARERTYNQPQHF
TGCAGTGCTAGAGAACGAACCTACAATCAGCCCCAGCATTTT
>TRBD1|TRBV6-1|TRBJ2-7|few
CASNHRGRVSEQYF
TGTGCCAGCAACCACAGGGGGCGAGTTTCCGAGCAGTACTTC
>NA|TRBV4-3|TRBJ2-2|many
CASSQDWGIAGELFF
TGCGCCAGCAGCCAGGATTGGGGTATCGCCGGGGAGCTGTTTTTT
>TRBD2|TRBV6-5|TRBJ2-1|few
CASSYWAGGKDEQFF
TGTGCCAGCAGTTACTGGGCGGGAGGGAAGGATGAGCAGTTCTTC
>TRBD2|TRBV4-1|TRBJ2-3|many
CASSQEGLAGGDTQYF
TGCGCCAGCAGCCAAGAAGGACTAGCGGGGGGAGATACGCAGTATTTT
>NA|TRBV5-6|TRBJ2-5|NA
CASSLTHSGTQYF
TGTGCCAGCAGCTTGACCCATTCCGGGACCCAGTACTTC
>TRBD2|TRBV12-3/TRBV12-4|TRBJ2-3|few
CASRMGLARADTQYF
TGTGCCAGCAGGATGGGACTAGCGCGCGCAGATACGCAGTATTTT
>NA|TRBV7-3|TRBJ2-5|many
CASSPQGSRHSTQYF
TGTGCCAGCAGCCCCCAGGGCTCACGCCACTCGACCCAGTACTTC
>NA|TRBV7-9|TRBJ2-7|few
CASSLVRGGRSSYEQYF
TGTGCCAGCAGCTTAGTGAGGGGGGGCCGATCCTCCTACGAGCAGTACTTC
>NA|TRBV5-1|TRBJ2-1|many
CASSNRGYNEQFF
TGCGCCAGCAGTAACCGGGGCTACAATGAGCAGTTCTTC
>NA|TRBV9|TRBJ1-2|NA
CASSVAGGSDGYTF
TGTGCCAGCAGCGTAGCCGGCGGGTCGGATGGCTACACCTTC
>TRBD1|TRBV20-1|TRBJ2-7|few
CSAKTGDPNEQYF
TGCAGTGCTAAGACAGGGGATCCTAACGAGCAGTACTTC
>TRBD1|TRBV10-3|TRBJ1-1|NA
CAINAQGGNTEAFF
TGTGCCATCAACGCACAGGGGGGGAACACTGAAGCTTTCTTT
>NA|TRBV7-9|TRBJ1-4|NA
CASSLARGTNEKLFF
TGTGCCAGCAGCTTAGCGCGGGGGACTAATGAAAAACTGTTTTTT
>TRBD1|TRBV20-1|TRBJ1-2|NA
CSVLTGGRNYGYTF
TGCAGTGTCCTAACAGGGGGCAGAAACTATGGCTACACCTTC
>TRBD1|TRBV20-1|TRBJ1-1|NA
CSATGQGDTEAFF
TGCAGTGCTACCGGACAGGGAGACACTGAAGCTTTCTTT
>NA|TRBV29-1|TRBJ1-5|many
CSVDLGGNQPQHF
TGCAGCGTTGATCTCGGGGGCAATCAGCCCCAGCATTTT
>NA|TRBV4-1|TRBJ2-5|many
CASSQGQRETQYF
TGCGCCAGCAGCCAAGGACAGCGTGAGACCCAGTACTTC
>TRBD2|TRBV20-1|TRBJ2-1|NA
CSATLAGGNYNEQFF
TGCAGTGCTACGTTAGCGGGAGGTAACTACAATGAGCAGTTCTTC
>TRBD1|TRBV7-8|TRBJ2-2|NA
CASSHDRGGINTGELFF
TGTGCCAGCAGCCATGACAGGGGGGGAATTAACACCGGGGAGCTGTTTTTT
>NA|TRBV3-1|TRBJ2-2|NA
CASSQAGGSGTGELFF
TGTGCCAGCAGCCAAGCAGGTGGGAGCGGCACCGGGGAGCTGTTTTTT
>NA|TRBV20-1|TRBJ2-3|once
CSARVWSTDTQYF
TGCAGTGCTAGGGTCTGGAGCACAGATACGCAGTATTTT
>NA|TRBV4-2|TRBJ2-7|few
CASSQVGAGDYEQYF
TGTGCCAGCAGCCAAGTAGGGGCAGGGGACTACGAGCAGTACTTC
>NA|TRBV25-1|TRBJ1-1|NA
CASSETRGLGTEAFF
TGTGCCAGCAGTGAAACCAGGGGTCTGGGGACTGAAGCTTTCTTT
>NA|TRBV12-3/TRBV12-4|TRBJ2-1|many
CASSLHPYNEQFF
TGTGCCAGCAGTTTACATCCCTACAATGAGCAGTTCTTC
>NA|TRBV2|TRBJ2-7|NA
CASSELRTRDAQYF
TGTGCCAGCAGTGAGTTAAGGACCCGGGACGCGCAGTACTTC
>NA|TRBV29-1|TRBJ2-3|NA
CSAELTDTQYF
TGCAGCGCAGAGCTCACAGATACGCAGTATTTT
>TRBD1|TRBV10-3|TRBJ2-5|NA
CAIRDRDHETQYF
TGTGCCATCAGGGACAGGGACCACGAGACCCAGTACTTC
>NA|TRBV6-1|TRBJ2-5|NA
CASSPARFSPQETQYF
TGTGCCAGCAGTCCCGCCCGCTTCAGCCCTCAAGAGACCCAGTACTTC
>TRBD1|TRBV18|TRBJ2-3|many
CASSPTPGQGAGTDTQYF
TGTGCCAGCTCACCCACACCGGGACAGGGGGCCGGCACAGATACGCAGTATTTT
>TRBD2|TRBV7-7|TRBJ2-1|NA
CASSLELAGHNEQFF
TGTGCTAGCAGCTTAGAGCTAGCGGGCCACAATGAGCAGTTCTTC